This TCR beta chain was sequenced during a study of T cells in Graves' hyperthyroidism and ophthalmopathy. Study-wide findings and caveats: With a median lead of around 6.7 months before onset, the model predicted ophthalmopathy.

RNA transcripts were the template for amplifying TCR beta CDR3 regions. A first-round RT-PCR of the TCR CDR3 used the HTBI primer set. TCRdb fed the multiplex PCR reads into MiXCR, producing one record per CDR3 protein. The sample has around 360,000 distinct CDR3 sequences; 13% to 15% are singletons. This clonotype has at least ten counts. The antigen is unknown. The V gene's germline CDR1 is SNHLY and CDR2 FYNNEI. This CDR3 has 18 amino acids. The V gene end was trimmed by 1 base and the J gene end by 4 bases; junction bases not matched to a gene: 11. Sequences were obtained from blood. This chain uses TRBV2 with TRBJ2-3; 10 bases are shared with TRBD2. The clonotype originates from a woman aged 60-70 years with Graves' ophthalmopathy. CDR3 nucleotides: TGTGCCAGCAGTGAAGTAGGAGCGGGAGGGCCTGGGGCAGATACGCAGTATTTT. It specifies CASSEVGAGGPGADTQYF.